A single sample gave rise to the 16 T cell receptor beta chains below, sequenced in a study of OX40 agonist ivuxolimab in advanced cancers. Some clones are missing from TCRdb's copy, which holds only in-frame ones; the method was immunoSEQ multiplex PCR. Of about 60,000 clones in the sample, approximately 94% were seen once. The sequences come from CD4+ or CD8+ T cells sorted from blood, collected in a trial of the OX40 agonist ivuxolimab. These receptors came from an adult with an advanced solid tumor such as melanoma, head and neck, liver or kidney cancer.

This clone was picked up one time. Here the CDR3 reads CASSAGLAGLRDTQYF. As DNA, the CDR3 is TGTGCCAGCAGCGCGGGACTAGCGGGGCTACGAGATACGCAGTATTTT. The chain joins TRBV9 to TRBJ2-3, with 13 positions matching TRBD2. The germline V gene encodes CDR1 SGDLS and CDR2 YYNGEE. The V gene end was trimmed by 3 bases and the J gene end by 5 bases; junction bases not matched to a gene: 6. This CDR3 comprises 16 residues.

The chain combines TRBV10-3 with TRBJ2-5; TRBD2 might be the D (5 bases). The germline CDR1 and CDR2 sequences are ENHRY and SYGVKD. V lost 2 bases and J lost 4, with 5 bases in between. CDR3 size: 12 residues. This chain's CDR3 is CAISEEGETQYF. The CDR3 region has the DNA TGTGCCATCAGTGAGGAGGGAGAGACCCAGTACTTC.

The genes are TRBV5-8 and TRBJ2-1; no clear D. Germline CDR1 is SGHTS and CDR2 is YDEGEE. Trimming cost V 1 base and J 8 bases, with 25 bases left between them. This CDR3 is built from 18 residues. The CDR3 DNA sequence: TGTGCCAGCAGCTTGCAGCCGGTACAGAGCCTCCAGACCGATGAGCAGTTCTTC. Encoded protein: CASSLQPVQSLQTDEQFF.

This clone has only one observation. The junction departs from the called germline gene at one end, perhaps through a read error. The chain has TRBV7-7 and TRBJ2-1; 10 nucleotides match TRBD2. The germline V gene has CDR1 SSHAT and CDR2 FNYEAQ (reference sequence). The CDR3 loop spans 17 amino acids. CDR3 protein: CASSLRPSGSSYNEQFF. CDR3 coding DNA: TGTGCTAGCAGCTTGAGGCCTAGCGGGAGTTCCTACAATGAGCAGTTCTTC.

The J gene is TRBJ2-1, the V gene TRBV27; tentative D call: TRBD2 (6 bases). V lost 8 bases and J lost 0, with 14 bases in between. The CDR3 length is 15 residues. The V gene's germline CDR1 is MNHEY and CDR2 SMNVEV (reference sequence). CDR3 DNA sequence: TGTGCCAGCGGAGTCCGGGACTTCTCCTACAATGAGCAGTTCTTC. Its protein is CASGVRDFSYNEQFF.

With respect to this clone: An end of the junction differs from the germline gene, which may be a read error. This chain links TRBV5-4 with TRBJ2-1; the match to TRBD2 covers 9 bases. Germline CDR1 reads SGHNT; CDR2 reads YYREEE (reference sequence). The CDR3 covers 16 residues. The CDR3 region has the DNA TGCGCCAGCAGCCAAGGGGGAGCGGGAGGCGGTAATGAGCAGTTCTTC. It yields the protein CASSQGGAGGGNEQFF.

This clone was counted a single time. The V and J genes are TRBV2 and TRBJ2-6; D is possibly TRBD2 (6 bases). The germline CDR1 and CDR2 sequences are SNHLY and FYNNEI. The CDR3 has 17 amino acids. V lost 6 bases, J lost 2 bases, and 17 bases lay in between. CDR3: CASSLVGTVTGANVLTF. CDR3 nucleotide sequence: TGTGCCAGCAGCTTAGTTGGGACTGTAACTGGGGCCAACGTCCTGACTTTC. Together with reference TRBV2 and TRBJ2-6, the CDR3 gives the full variable domain: EPEVTQTPSHQVTQMGQEVILRCVPISNHLYFYWYRQILGQKVEFLVSFYNNEISEKSEIFDDQFSVERPDGSNFTLKIRSTKLEDSAMYFCASSLVGTVTGANVLTFGAGSRLTVL.

In DNA form, the CDR3 reads TGTGCCAGCAGAACTATCGGACAGGTGAACACTGAAGCTTTCTTT. Its protein product is CASRTIGQVNTEAFF. V usage is TRBV11-2 and J usage is TRBJ1-1, with 7 positions matching TRBD1. Germline assignment: CDR1 SGHAT and CDR2 FQNNGV. V gave up 6 bases and J gave up 0 bases; unmatched junction bases: 7. The CDR3 spans 15 residues.

The J gene is TRBJ2-7, the V gene TRBV10-3; TRBD1 matches at 8 bases. J was trimmed by 3 bases and V by 6 bases; bases with no gene match: 7. The CDR3 length is 14 residues. Germline assignment: CDR1 ENHRY and CDR2 SYGVKD. This CDR3 reads CAIRNRDRSYEQYF. DNA for the CDR3: TGTGCCATCAGAAACCGGGACAGGAGCTACGAGCAGTACTTC.

The chain uses TRBV10-2 and TRBJ1-1, with no clear D. The germline gives CDR1 WSHSY, CDR2 SAAADI. V dropped 1 base and J dropped 0 bases, with 9 bases sitting between them. This CDR3 has 15 amino acids. In DNA form, the CDR3 reads TGCGCCAGCAGTGAGTATGAGCTCATGAACACTGAAGCTTTCTTT. The encoded protein is CASSEYELMNTEAFF.

The chain is built from TRBV7-9 and TRBJ2-1; TRBD2 matches at 7 bases. The length of the CDR3 is 14 residues. Germline-derived CDR1 and CDR2 are SEHNR and FQNEAQ (reference sequence). The V and J ends lost 0 bases and 5 bases, in that order; junction bases with no gene match: 1. The CDR3 DNA is TGTGCCAGCAGCTTAGCGGGAGGGAACAATGAGCAGTTCTTC. Translating it yields CASSLAGGNNEQFF.

The CDR3 sequence: CASSRVSTEAFF. CDR3 DNA sequence: TGTGCCAGCAGCCGGGTTAGCACTGAAGCTTTCTTT. The chain has TRBV14 and TRBJ1-1, with no clear D. CDR3 length: 12 residues. V was shortened by 4 bases and J by 4 bases, with 7 bases between the two germline ends. Germline CDR1 is SGHDN and CDR2 is FVKESK.

The chain couples TRBV27 to TRBJ2-7, with 7 bases lining up with TRBD1. CDR3 length equals 14 residues. CDR1 and CDR2 (germline): MNHEY, SMNVEV (reference sequence). With 4 bases clipped from V and 2 bases from J, the junction kept 5 bases outside the gene matches. The CDR3 sequence: CASSYSQGTYEQYF. The CDR3 DNA follows: TGTGCCAGCAGTTATTCACAGGGGACCTACGAGCAGTACTTC.

V and J are TRBV9 and TRBJ1-1; 10 bases are a match to TRBD1. J gave up 6 bases and V 3 bases, and 14 bases lay outside the gene matches. The CDR3 spans 17 residues. Germline lookup yields CDR1 SGDLS and CDR2 YYNGEE. The CDR3 protein is CASSDPGQGTPHPEAFF. DNA for the CDR3: TGTGCCAGCAGCGACCCGGGACAGGGGACACCTCATCCTGAAGCTTTCTTT.

The rearrangement uses TRBV16 and TRBJ1-5; TRBD1 is a possible D gene (6 bases). The CDR3 is 16 amino acids. In germline, CDR1 is KGHSY, CDR2 FQNENV. V lost 1 base and J lost 2, with 12 bases in between. The DNA of the CDR3 is TGTGCCAGCAGCCAATTAGAACAGGGAGGCAATCAGCCCCAGCATTTT. The encoded protein is CASSQLEQGGNQPQHF.

The chain recombines TRBV7-9 with TRBJ2-7; 11 positions match TRBD1. This CDR3 spans 15 amino acids. Germline CDR1 is SEHNR and CDR2 is FQNEAQ (reference sequence). The ends lost 6 bases at V and 3 bases at J; junction bases unmatched: 7. For the CDR3, the DNA is TGTGCCAGCAGTACCGGACAGGGGGCATTCTACGAGCAGTACTTC. Residues: CASSTGQGAFYEQYF. The full variable domain, its missing parts supplied by reference TRBV7-9 and TRBJ2-7, is DTGVSQNPRHKITKRGQNVTFRCDPISEHNRLYWYRQTLGQGPEFLTYFQNEAQLEKSRLLSDRFSAERPKGSFSTLEIQRTEQGDSAMYLCASSTGQGAFYEQYFGPGTRLTVT.